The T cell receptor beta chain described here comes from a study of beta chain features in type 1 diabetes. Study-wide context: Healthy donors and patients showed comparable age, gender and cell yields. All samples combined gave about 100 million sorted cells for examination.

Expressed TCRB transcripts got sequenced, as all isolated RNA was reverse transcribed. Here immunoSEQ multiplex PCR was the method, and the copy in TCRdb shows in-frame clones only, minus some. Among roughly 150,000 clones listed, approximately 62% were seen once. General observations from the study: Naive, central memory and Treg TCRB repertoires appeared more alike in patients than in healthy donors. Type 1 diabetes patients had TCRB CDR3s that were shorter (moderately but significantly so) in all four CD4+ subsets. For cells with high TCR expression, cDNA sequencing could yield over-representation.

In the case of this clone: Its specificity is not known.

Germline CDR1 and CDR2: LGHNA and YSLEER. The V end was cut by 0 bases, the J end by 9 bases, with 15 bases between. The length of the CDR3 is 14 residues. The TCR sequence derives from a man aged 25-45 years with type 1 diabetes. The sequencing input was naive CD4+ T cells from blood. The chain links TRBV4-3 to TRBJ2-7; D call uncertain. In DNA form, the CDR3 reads TGCGCCAGCAGCCAAGATAGTAGTGTACCGGGGCAGTACTTC. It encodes CASSQDSSVPGQYF.